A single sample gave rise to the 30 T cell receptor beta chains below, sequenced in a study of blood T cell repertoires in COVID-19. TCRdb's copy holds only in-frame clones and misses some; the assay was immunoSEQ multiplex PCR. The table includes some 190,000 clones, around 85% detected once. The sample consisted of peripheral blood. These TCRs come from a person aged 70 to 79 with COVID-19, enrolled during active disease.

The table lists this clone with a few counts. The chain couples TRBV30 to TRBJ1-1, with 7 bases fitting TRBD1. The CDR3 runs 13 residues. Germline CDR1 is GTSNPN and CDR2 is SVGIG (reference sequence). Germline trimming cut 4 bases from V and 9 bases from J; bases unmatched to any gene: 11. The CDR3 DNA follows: TGTGCCTGGACGGGAGGGGGCGCAGTCCAAGCTTTCTTT. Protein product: CAWTGGGAVQAFF.

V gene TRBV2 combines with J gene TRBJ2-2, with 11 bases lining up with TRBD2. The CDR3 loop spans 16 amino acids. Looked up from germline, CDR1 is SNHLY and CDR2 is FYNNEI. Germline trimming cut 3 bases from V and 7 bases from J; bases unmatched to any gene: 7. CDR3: CASSDPLAGGDGELFF. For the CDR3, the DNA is TGTGCCAGCAGTGATCCTCTAGCGGGGGGAGACGGGGAGCTGTTTTTT. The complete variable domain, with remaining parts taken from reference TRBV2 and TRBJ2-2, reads EPEVTQTPSHQVTQMGQEVILRCVPISNHLYFYWYRQILGQKVEFLVSFYNNEISEKSEIFDDQFSVERPDGSNFTLKIRSTKLEDSAMYFCASSDPLAGGDGELFFGEGSRLTVL.

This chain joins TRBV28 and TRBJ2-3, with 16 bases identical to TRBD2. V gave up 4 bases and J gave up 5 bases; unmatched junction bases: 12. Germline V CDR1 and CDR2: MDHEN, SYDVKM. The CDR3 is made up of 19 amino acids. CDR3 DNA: TGTGCCAGCAGTTCTCCGTCCGGGACTAGCGGGGGGGCGGAAGATACGCAGTATTTT. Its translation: CASSSPSGTSGGAEDTQYF.

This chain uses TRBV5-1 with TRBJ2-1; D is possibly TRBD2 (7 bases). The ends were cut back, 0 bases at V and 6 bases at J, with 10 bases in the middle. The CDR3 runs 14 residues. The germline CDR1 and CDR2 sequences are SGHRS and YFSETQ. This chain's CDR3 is CASSLVGGGNEQFF. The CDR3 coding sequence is TGCGCCAGCAGCTTGGTGGGAGGGGGCAATGAGCAGTTCTTC.

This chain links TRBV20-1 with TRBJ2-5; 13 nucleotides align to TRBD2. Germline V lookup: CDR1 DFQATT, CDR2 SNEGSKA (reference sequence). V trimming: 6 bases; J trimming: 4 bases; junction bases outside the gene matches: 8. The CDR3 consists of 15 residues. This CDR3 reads CSASWTSGSLETQYF. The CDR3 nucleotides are TGCAGTGCAAGTTGGACTAGCGGGAGTCTAGAGACCCAGTACTTC.

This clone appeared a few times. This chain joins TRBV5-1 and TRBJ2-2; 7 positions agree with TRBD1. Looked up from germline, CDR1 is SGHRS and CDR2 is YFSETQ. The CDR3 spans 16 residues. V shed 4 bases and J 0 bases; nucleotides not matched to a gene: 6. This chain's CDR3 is CASSKQGFANTGELFF. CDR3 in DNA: TGCGCCAGCAGCAAACAGGGGTTCGCGAACACCGGGGAGCTGTTTTTT.

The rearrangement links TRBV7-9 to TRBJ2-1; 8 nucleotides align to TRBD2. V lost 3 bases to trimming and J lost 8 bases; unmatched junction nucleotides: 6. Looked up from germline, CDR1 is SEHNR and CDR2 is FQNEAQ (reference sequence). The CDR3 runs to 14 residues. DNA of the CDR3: TGTGCCAGCAGCTTCGGTAGCGGGGCTGATGAGCAGTTCTTC. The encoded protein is CASSFGSGADEQFF. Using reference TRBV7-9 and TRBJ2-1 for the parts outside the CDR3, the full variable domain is DTGVSQNPRHKITKRGQNVTFRCDPISEHNRLYWYRQTLGQGPEFLTYFQNEAQLEKSRLLSDRFSAERPKGSFSTLEIQRTEQGDSAMYLCASSFGSGADEQFFGPGTRLTVL.

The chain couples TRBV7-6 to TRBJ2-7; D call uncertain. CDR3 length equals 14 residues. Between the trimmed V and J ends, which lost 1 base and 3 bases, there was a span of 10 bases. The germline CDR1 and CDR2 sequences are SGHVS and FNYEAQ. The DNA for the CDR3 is TGTGCCAGCAGCTTAGGGTTCTCGGGCTACGAGCAGTACTTC. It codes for CASSLGFSGYEQYF.

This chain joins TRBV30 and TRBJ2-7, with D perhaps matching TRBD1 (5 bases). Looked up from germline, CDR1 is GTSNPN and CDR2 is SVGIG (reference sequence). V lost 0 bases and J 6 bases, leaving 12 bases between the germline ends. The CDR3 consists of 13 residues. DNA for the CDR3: TGTGCCTGGAGTGTACACCCAGGGATCGAGCAGTACTTC. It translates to CAWSVHPGIEQYF.

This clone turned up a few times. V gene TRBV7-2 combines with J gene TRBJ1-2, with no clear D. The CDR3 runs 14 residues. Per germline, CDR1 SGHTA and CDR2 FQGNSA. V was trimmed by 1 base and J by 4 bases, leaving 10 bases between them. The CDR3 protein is CASSLDAGGYGYTF. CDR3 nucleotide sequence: TGTGCCAGCAGCTTAGACGCAGGTGGCTATGGCTACACCTTC.

The DNA of the CDR3 is TGTGCCAGCTCCCCGGGACAATCACCCAACATTCAGTACTTC. Its protein product is CASSPGQSPNIQYF. V and J are TRBV7-2 and TRBJ2-4; tentatively, D is TRBD1 (6 bases). This CDR3 is built from 14 residues. The V gene lost 8 bases and the J gene lost 7 bases, with 18 bases spanning the gap. Germline loops: CDR1 SGHTA, CDR2 FQGNSA.

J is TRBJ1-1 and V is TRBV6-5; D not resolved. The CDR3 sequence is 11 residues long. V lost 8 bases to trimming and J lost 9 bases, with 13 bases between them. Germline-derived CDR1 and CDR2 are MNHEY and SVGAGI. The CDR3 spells CASQAGPQAFF. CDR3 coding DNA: TGTGCCAGCCAGGCAGGCCCACAAGCTTTCTTT.

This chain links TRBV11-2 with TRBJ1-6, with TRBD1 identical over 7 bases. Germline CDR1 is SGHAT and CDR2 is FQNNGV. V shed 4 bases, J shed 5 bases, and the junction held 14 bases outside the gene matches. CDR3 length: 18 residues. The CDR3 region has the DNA TGTGCCAGCAGCTCTGCCCGGGACAGATTCCAGAATAATTCACCCCTCCACTTT. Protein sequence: CASSSARDRFQNNSPLHF.

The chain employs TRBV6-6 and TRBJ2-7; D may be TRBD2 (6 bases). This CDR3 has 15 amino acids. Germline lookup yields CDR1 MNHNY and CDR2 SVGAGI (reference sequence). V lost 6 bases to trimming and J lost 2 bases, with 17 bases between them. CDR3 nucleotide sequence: TGTGCCAGCAGAAACCTATTAGCGGCGACCTACGAGCAGTACTTC. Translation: CASRNLLAATYEQYF.

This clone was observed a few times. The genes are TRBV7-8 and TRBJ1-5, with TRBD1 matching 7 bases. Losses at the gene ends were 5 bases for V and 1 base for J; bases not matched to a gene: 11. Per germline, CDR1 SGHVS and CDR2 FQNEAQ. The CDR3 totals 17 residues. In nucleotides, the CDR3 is TGTGCCAGCAGCCCCCCTGACAGGGCGTACAGCAATCAGCCCCAGCATTTT. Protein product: CASSPPDRAYSNQPQHF.

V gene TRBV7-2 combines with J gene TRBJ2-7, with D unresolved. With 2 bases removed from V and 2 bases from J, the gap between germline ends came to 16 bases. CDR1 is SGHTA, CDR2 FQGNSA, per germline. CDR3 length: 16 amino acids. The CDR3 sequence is CASSLPPGSNTYEQYF. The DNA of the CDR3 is TGTGCCAGCAGCTTACCCCCCGGGTCTAATACCTACGAGCAGTACTTC. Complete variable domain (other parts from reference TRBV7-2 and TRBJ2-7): GAGVSQSPSNKVTEKGKDVELRCDPISGHTALYWYRQSLGQGLEFLIYFQGNSAPDKSGLPSDRFSAERTGGSVSTLTIQRTQQEDSAVYLCASSLPPGSNTYEQYFGPGTRLTVT.

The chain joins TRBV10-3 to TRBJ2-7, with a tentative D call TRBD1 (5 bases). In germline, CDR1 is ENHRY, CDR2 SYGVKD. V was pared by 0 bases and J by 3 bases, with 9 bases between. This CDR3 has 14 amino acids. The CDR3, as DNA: TGTGCCATCAGTGAGTCCGTAGGGGTCTACGAGCAGTACTTC. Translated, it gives CAISESVGVYEQYF.

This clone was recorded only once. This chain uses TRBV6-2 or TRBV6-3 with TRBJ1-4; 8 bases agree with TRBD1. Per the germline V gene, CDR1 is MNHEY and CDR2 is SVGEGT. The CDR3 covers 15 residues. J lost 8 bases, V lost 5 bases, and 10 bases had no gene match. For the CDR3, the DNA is TGTGCCAGCAGTATCCGGACAGGGCTAAGAGAAAAACTGTTTTTT. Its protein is CASSIRTGLREKLFF.

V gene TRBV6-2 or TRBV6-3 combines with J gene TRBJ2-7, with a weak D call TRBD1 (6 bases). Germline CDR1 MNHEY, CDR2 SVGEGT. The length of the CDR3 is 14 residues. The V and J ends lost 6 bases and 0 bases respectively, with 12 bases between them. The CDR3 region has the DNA TGTGCCAGCAGCGGACAGATCGCCTCCTACGAGCAGTACTTC. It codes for CASSGQIASYEQYF.

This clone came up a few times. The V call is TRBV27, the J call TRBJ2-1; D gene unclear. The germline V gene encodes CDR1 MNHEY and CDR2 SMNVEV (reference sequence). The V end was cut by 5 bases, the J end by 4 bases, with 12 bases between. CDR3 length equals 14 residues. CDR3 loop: CASSARLGYNEQFF. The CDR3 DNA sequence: TGTGCCAGCAGTGCCAGGCTCGGTTACAATGAGCAGTTCTTC.

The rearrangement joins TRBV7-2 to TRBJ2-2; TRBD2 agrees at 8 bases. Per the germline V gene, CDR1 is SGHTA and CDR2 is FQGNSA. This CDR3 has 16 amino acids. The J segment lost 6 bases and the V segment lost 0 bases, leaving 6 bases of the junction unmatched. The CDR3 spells CASSLAPAGVAGELFF. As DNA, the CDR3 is TGTGCCAGCAGCTTAGCCCCAGCGGGGGTGGCCGGGGAGCTGTTTTTT.

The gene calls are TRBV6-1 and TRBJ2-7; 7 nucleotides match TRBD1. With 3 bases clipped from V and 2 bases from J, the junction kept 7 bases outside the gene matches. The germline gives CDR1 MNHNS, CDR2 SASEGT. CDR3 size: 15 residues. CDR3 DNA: TGTGCCAGCAGTGAGCAAGGGACAGCGACCTACGAGCAGTACTTC. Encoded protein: CASSEQGTATYEQYF.

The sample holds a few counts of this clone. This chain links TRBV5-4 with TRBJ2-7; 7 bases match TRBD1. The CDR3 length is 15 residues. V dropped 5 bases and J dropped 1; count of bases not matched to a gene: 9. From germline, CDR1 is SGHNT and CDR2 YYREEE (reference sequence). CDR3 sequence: CASSRAGGGSYEQYF. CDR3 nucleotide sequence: TGTGCCAGCAGTCGGGCAGGGGGTGGGTCCTACGAGCAGTACTTC.

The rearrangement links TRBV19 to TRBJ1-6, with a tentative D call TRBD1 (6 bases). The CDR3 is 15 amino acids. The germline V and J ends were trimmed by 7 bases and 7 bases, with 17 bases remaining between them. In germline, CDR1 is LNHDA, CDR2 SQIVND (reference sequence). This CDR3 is CASTQGGGQNSPLHF. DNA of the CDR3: TGTGCCAGTACCCAAGGGGGGGGCCAGAATTCACCCCTCCACTTT.

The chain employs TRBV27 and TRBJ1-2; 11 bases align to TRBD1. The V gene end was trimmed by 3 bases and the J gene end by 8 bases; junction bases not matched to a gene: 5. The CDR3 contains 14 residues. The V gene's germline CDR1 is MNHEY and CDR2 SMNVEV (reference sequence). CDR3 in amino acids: CASSFGQGAIGYTF. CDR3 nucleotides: TGTGCCAGCAGTTTTGGACAGGGGGCTATCGGCTACACCTTC.

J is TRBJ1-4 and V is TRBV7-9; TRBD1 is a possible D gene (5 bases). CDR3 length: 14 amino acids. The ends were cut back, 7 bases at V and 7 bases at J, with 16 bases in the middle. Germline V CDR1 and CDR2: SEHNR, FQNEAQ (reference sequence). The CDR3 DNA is TGTGCCAGCACCAATAGGGGCAGGGCTGAAAAACTGTTTTTT. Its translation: CASTNRGRAEKLFF.

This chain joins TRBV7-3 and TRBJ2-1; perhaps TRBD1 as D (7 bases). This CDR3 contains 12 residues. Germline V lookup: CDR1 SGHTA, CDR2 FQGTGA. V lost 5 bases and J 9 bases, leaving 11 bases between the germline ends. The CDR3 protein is CASSPGGLEQFF. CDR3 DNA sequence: TGTGCCAGCAGCCCAGGGGGGCTTGAGCAGTTCTTC.

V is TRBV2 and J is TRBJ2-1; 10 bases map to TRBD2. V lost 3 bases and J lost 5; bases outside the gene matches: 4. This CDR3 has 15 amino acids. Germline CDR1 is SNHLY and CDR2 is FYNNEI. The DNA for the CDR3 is TGTGCCAGCAGTGACCTACTAGCGGGGAACAATGAGCAGTTCTTC. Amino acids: CASSDLLAGNNEQFF.

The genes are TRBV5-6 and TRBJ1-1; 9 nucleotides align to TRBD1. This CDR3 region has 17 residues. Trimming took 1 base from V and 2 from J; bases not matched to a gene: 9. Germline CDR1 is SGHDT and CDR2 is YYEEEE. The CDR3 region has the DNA TGTGCCAGCAGCTTGAGGACAGGGGAGGTAAGAAACACTGAAGCTTTCTTT. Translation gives CASSLRTGEVRNTEAFF.

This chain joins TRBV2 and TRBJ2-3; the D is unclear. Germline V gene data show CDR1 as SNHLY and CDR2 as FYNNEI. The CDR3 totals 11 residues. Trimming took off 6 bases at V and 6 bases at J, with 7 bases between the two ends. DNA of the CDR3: TGTGCCAGCAGCCCTTTGGATACGCAGTATTTT. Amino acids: CASSPLDTQYF.